These 25 T cell receptor beta chains were sequenced from one sample in a study of shared clonotypes between healthy human individuals. Profiled with immunoSEQ multiplex PCR; TCRdb holds only in-frame clones, not every one. The sample has fewer than 600,000 clones; about four fifths are singletons. Sequencing was done on a sample of PBMCs. These receptors originate from a woman in her thirties or forties in good health. Some clones in this sample may be carry-over from other donors' samples.

The rearrangement links TRBV6-1 to TRBJ2-1; weak D call: TRBD2 (5 bases). From germline, CDR1 is MNHNS and CDR2 SASEGT. This CDR3 has 17 amino acids. Trimming removed 2 bases at V and 3 bases at J, with 17 bases between. Written as DNA, the CDR3 is TGTGCCAGCAGTGAATATCGCGTGTTGGGGAGCTACAATGAGCAGTTCTTC. It encodes CASSEYRVLGSYNEQFF.

V is TRBV7-6 and J is TRBJ1-6; D is ambiguous. Germline V CDR1 and CDR2: SGHVS, FNYEAQ. The germline V and J ends were trimmed by 1 base and 8 bases, with 9 bases remaining between them. The length of the CDR3 is 14 residues. Here the CDR3 DNA reads TGTGCCAGCAGCTTAGGGGGTCGGGATTCACCCCTCCACTTT. Translating gives CASSLGGRDSPLHF.

The chain employs TRBV5-1 and TRBJ2-3, with 8 bases aligning to TRBD1. The CDR3 length is 14 residues. Germline-derived CDR1 and CDR2 are SGHRS and YFSETQ. With V trimmed by 4 bases and J by 5 bases, 6 bases remained unmatched. The CDR3 reads CASSEGQGGDTQYF. In nucleotides, the CDR3 is TGCGCCAGCAGCGAAGGACAGGGAGGAGATACGCAGTATTTT.

The chain uses TRBV4-3 and TRBJ1-1; tentative D call: TRBD1 (5 bases). The V gene lost 1 base and the J gene lost 1 base, with 7 bases spanning the gap. Germline values: CDR1 LGHNA, CDR2 YSLEER. CDR3 size: 14 residues. CDR3 residues: CASSQGQQNTEAFF. The CDR3 DNA sequence: TGCGCCAGCAGCCAAGGACAGCAGAACACTGAAGCTTTCTTT.

The gene calls are TRBV5-1 and TRBJ2-6; 8 bases agree with TRBD1. After removal of 4 bases from V and 1 base from J, the junction contained 16 bases not matched to a gene. There are 20 residues in the CDR3. Germline-derived CDR1 and CDR2 are SGHRS and YFSETQ. CDR3 in DNA: TGCGCCAGCAGCCAAGGGACAGGAAGGGTGGGCGAATCTGGGGCCAACGTCCTGACTTTC. It specifies CASSQGTGRVGESGANVLTF.

The chain links TRBV6-7 to TRBJ1-4; D perhaps matches TRBD1 (6 bases). TRBV6-7 is identified as an open reading frame with a role that is uncertain. Trimming removed 2 bases from V and 0 bases from J, with 16 bases in between. The CDR3 sequence is 18 residues long. CDR3 nucleotide sequence: TGTGCCAGCAGTTACGTAGGACAGAGGCTTGCAACTAATGAAAAACTGTTTTTT. Translated: CASSYVGQRLATNEKLFF.

As DNA, the CDR3 is TGTGCCAGCAGTTACTCCCCCAGCGGGAGGGGAAATGAGCAGTTCTTC. Protein sequence: CASSYSPSGRGNEQFF. The chain couples TRBV6-5 to TRBJ2-1; 10 nucleotides align to TRBD2. CDR3 length: 16 amino acids. V was clipped by 0 bases and J by 7 bases; unmatched bases: 6. The V gene's germline CDR1 is MNHEY and CDR2 SVGAGI.

Concerning this clone itself: This could be a read error, since a much larger clone is one nucleotide away. In the same sample, other DNA sequences code for this CDR3. The chain carries TRBV6-5 and TRBJ2-1; TRBD2 might be the D (6 bases). Germline values: CDR1 MNHEY, CDR2 SVGAGI. The CDR3 spans 15 residues. CDR3 in DNA: TGTGCTAGCAGTTACCTTGGGGGGACCTACAATGAGCAGTTCTTC. Translation: CASSYLGGTYNEQFF.

There are a few counts of this clone. This chain joins TRBV19 and TRBJ1-2; 8 bases map to TRBD1. V was pared by 5 bases and J by 5 bases, with 10 bases of the junction left unmatched. Germline CDR1 reads LNHDA; CDR2 reads SQIVND (reference sequence). CDR3 length: 15 amino acids. The CDR3: CASSAGTGLGYGYTF. Written as DNA, the CDR3 is TGTGCCAGTAGTGCGGGGACAGGCCTCGGGTATGGCTACACCTTC.

J is TRBJ2-1 and V is TRBV4-2; a possible D gene is TRBD1 (5 bases). CDR1 is LGHNA, CDR2 YNFKEQ, per germline. V lost 2 bases to trimming and J lost 5 bases, with 10 bases between them. The CDR3 runs to 14 residues. CDR3 loop: CASSQPQGDNEQFF. The DNA for the CDR3 is TGTGCCAGCAGCCAACCCCAGGGTGACAATGAGCAGTTCTTC.

The chain combines TRBV18 with TRBJ1-5, with D possibly TRBD1 on 5 matching bases. This CDR3 contains 16 residues. Germline V gene lookup returns CDR1 KGHSH and CDR2 LQKENI. V shed 2 bases and J shed 4 bases, with 15 bases lying between them. The CDR3 nucleotides read TGTGCCAGCTCACCAGCGGGGGGAACGGGGAATCAGCCCCAGCATTTT. Protein: CASSPAGGTGNQPQHF.

The chain is built from TRBV5-1 and TRBJ2-7; TRBD1 agrees at 7 bases. The CDR3 has 14 residues. Germline V gene lookup returns CDR1 SGHRS and CDR2 YFSETQ. V shed 3 bases, J shed 2 bases, and the junction held 5 bases outside the gene matches. The CDR3 is CASSSDRLPYEQYF. DNA of the CDR3: TGCGCCAGCAGCTCGGACAGGCTCCCCTACGAGCAGTACTTC.

CDR3 DNA sequence: TGCAGCGTTGAAGTGAGTCAAGGCGGGACAGGGGGGTTCTCGCAAGAGACCCAGTACTTC. Protein sequence: CSVEVSQGGTGGFSQETQYF. The V gene is TRBV29-1, the J gene TRBJ2-5; 11 positions match TRBD1. Trimming cost V 1 base and J 2 bases; bases outside gene matches: 18. The CDR3 has 20 residues. CDR1 SQVTM and CDR2 ANQGSEA come from the germline V gene.

The chain carries TRBV27 and TRBJ2-3; D is undetermined. Per germline, CDR1 MNHEY and CDR2 SMNVEV (reference sequence). The CDR3 totals 12 residues. With 6 bases removed from V and 2 bases from J, the gap between germline ends came to 6 bases. The CDR3 DNA is TGTGCCAGCAGGGGAATCACAGATACGCAGTATTTT. It codes for CASRGITDTQYF.

The chain carries TRBV2 and TRBJ2-7; D may be TRBD1 (6 bases). Trimming took 6 bases from V and 4 from J, leaving 13 bases between them. The V gene's germline CDR1 is SNHLY and CDR2 FYNNEI. The CDR3 is 13 residues long. Here the CDR3 reads CASRQGSKYEQYF. The CDR3 DNA sequence: TGTGCCAGCAGGCAGGGGTCCAAGTACGAGCAGTACTTC.

The chain joins TRBV28 to TRBJ1-4; 8 bases are shared with TRBD1. CDR3 length: 15 residues. Germline loops: CDR1 MDHEN, CDR2 SYDVKM. Losses at the gene ends were 5 bases for V and 3 bases for J; bases not matched to a gene: 5. CDR3 DNA: TGTGCCAGCAGTATGGGACAGGTCCCTAATGAAAAACTGTTTTTT. It yields the protein CASSMGQVPNEKLFF.

The J gene is TRBJ2-5, the V gene TRBV7-6; possible D gene TRBD1, 6 bases. In germline, CDR1 is SGHVS, CDR2 FNYEAQ. This CDR3 spans 16 amino acids. V dropped 2 bases and J dropped 5 bases, with 18 bases sitting between them. For the CDR3, the DNA is TGTGCCAGCAGCTTATTTGTGGGGCAGGGGATGGAGACCCAGTACTTC. Translated, it gives CASSLFVGQGMETQYF.

This clone has just one count. V usage is TRBV19 and J usage is TRBJ1-1; no definite D call. There are 17 residues in the CDR3. The V end lost 1 base, the J end lost 1 base, and 16 bases lay between the germline ends. Germline loops: CDR1 LNHDA, CDR2 SQIVND (reference sequence). In nucleotides, the CDR3 is TGTGCCAGTAGTATAGGGGTTTCCCCTAGACGGAACACTGAAGCTTTCTTT. This translates into CASSIGVSPRRNTEAFF.

Points on this clone: The germline gene is not matched at one end of the junction; a read error may be the cause. The V and J genes are TRBV28 and TRBJ1-2, with unresolved D. Germline CDR1 and CDR2: MDHEN and SYDVKM. The CDR3 length is 11 residues. The CDR3 DNA follows: TGTGCCAGCAACACTAACTATGGCCACACCTTC. Its protein product is CASNTNYGHTF.

This chain connects TRBV5-4 to TRBJ1-1; 7 nucleotides align to TRBD1. Germline lookup yields CDR1 SGHNT and CDR2 YYREEE (reference sequence). The CDR3 runs to 15 residues. J lost 3 bases, V lost 1 base, and 6 bases had no gene match. CDR3 amino acids: CASSLRGPRDTEAFF. Here the CDR3 DNA reads TGTGCCAGCAGCTTGAGGGGGCCTCGGGACACTGAAGCTTTCTTT.

V usage is TRBV5-1 and J usage is TRBJ2-5; D not resolved. The germline gives CDR1 SGHRS, CDR2 YFSETQ. There are 12 residues in the CDR3. V lost 5 bases and J 1 base, leaving 6 bases between the germline ends. The CDR3 nucleotides are TGCGCCAGCAGAAACGTCCAAGAGACCCAGTACTTC. Translation gives CASRNVQETQYF. The complete variable domain, with remaining parts taken from reference TRBV5-1 and TRBJ2-5, reads KAGVTQTPRYLIKTRGQQVTLSCSPISGHRSVSWYQQTPGQGLQFLFEYFSETQRNKGNFPGRFSGRQFSNSRSEMNVSTLELGDSALYLCASRNVQETQYFGPGTRLLVL.

This chain connects TRBV28 to TRBJ1-2; tentative D call: TRBD1 (5 bases). The ends were cut back, 2 bases at V and 8 bases at J, with 18 bases in the middle. CDR3 size: 15 residues. Germline V gene lookup returns CDR1 MDHEN and CDR2 SYDVKM. This chain's CDR3 is CASSLTGGVTKGYTF. CDR3 DNA: TGTGCCAGCAGTTTAACTGGGGGGGTCACGAAGGGCTACACCTTC.

This clone is a singleton in its sample. The CDR3 DNA reads as TGCGCCAGCAGCTTGTCCTTAGCGGGAGGAAACAATGAGCAGTTCTTC. Translation: CASSLSLAGGNNEQFF. V and J are TRBV5-1 and TRBJ2-1; 10 nucleotides match TRBD2. This CDR3 comprises 16 residues. The V gene end was trimmed by 1 base and the J gene end by 5 bases; junction bases not matched to a gene: 6. CDR1 and CDR2 from the germline V gene are SGHRS and YFSETQ.

This clone was counted once. This chain connects TRBV5-4 to TRBJ2-1; TRBD2 is a possible D gene (5 bases). The CDR3 extends over 16 amino acids. V gave up 0 bases and J gave up 0 bases, with 10 bases separating them. Germline V gene lookup returns CDR1 SGHNT and CDR2 YYREEE (reference sequence). CDR3 DNA sequence: TGTGCCAGCAGCTTGGCGAGCGGACTCTCCTACAATGAGCAGTTCTTC. This sequence encodes CASSLASGLSYNEQFF.

V and J are TRBV28 and TRBJ1-2; D unclear. Trimming removed 4 bases from V and 2 bases from J, with 11 bases in between. The germline CDR1 and CDR2 sequences are MDHEN and SYDVKM. CDR3 length: 14 amino acids. CDR3 DNA: TGTGCCAGCAGTTCCACCACAAGGAACTATGGCTACACCTTC. Its protein is CASSSTTRNYGYTF.